This T cell receptor beta chain was sequenced during a study of blood T cell repertoires in COVID-19. Authors' analysis steps: Amplification from reference gene primers served as the basis for estimated nucleated cell counts. Clones were read by immunoSEQ multiplex PCR, and TCRdb kept only the in-frame ones, dropping some. V, J and clone size are taken as reported in that table, and D and trimming were inferred from the DNA itself. The repertoire holds about 250,000 clones, with around 83% as singletons. V lost 5 bases and J lost 7; bases outside the gene matches: 7. The CDR3 contains 15 residues. In germline, CDR1 is LNHDA, CDR2 SQIVND (reference sequence).

The chain has TRBV19 and TRBJ1-3; 11 bases map to TRBD1. Material: peripheral blood. The sequence derives from a man older than 75 with acute or convalescent COVID-19. Here the CDR3 reads CASSADRGLANTIYF. The CDR3 nucleotides read TGTGCCAGTAGTGCGGACAGGGGGCTCGCTAACACCATATATTTT.